The clone carrying this T cell receptor beta chain has more than one count but fewer than ten. The antigen is undetermined. This entry belongs to a study of T cells after yellow fever vaccination. Overall study context: The authors prepared low-cell-number fractions using SMART-Seq v4 Ultra Low Input.

The study, taken as a whole, reports: At approximately 96% for CD4 and about 88% for CD8, most primary-vaccination clones showed up again after the booster. Within FACS-sorted repertoires, abundant clonotypes contaminating from the bulk population could be present.

In making TCR cDNA, 5'RACE template switching added a universal primer site and UMIs to it. TCRdb analysed the 5' RACE reads with MiXCR anew, one entry per CDR3 protein. The sample lists around 300,000 distinct CDR3 sequences; over 4% were seen once. Sequenced material: PBMCs, taken 5 days after the yellow fever booster vaccination. The TCR comes from a man aged 18 to 29 who received the YFV17D yellow fever vaccine.

The CDR3 loop reads CASTRFRGVSYNEQFF. In DNA form, the CDR3 reads TGTGCCAGCACCAGATTCCGGGGGGTCTCCTACAATGAGCAGTTCTTC. The chain couples TRBV7-9 to TRBJ2-1; 7 bases map to TRBD2. The CDR3 runs 16 residues. CDR1 and CDR2 from the germline V gene are SEHNR and FQNEAQ (reference sequence). The ends lost 7 bases at V and 0 bases at J; junction bases unmatched: 9.